This TCR beta chain was captured in a study of OX40 agonist ivuxolimab in advanced cancers. Study-level results: Blood T cells, both CD4+ and CD8+, expanded clonally by week 6 at 0.1 to 3.0 mg/kg.

Assay used: immunoSEQ multiplex PCR; TCRdb lists only in-frame clones, some missing. The table shows 60,000 to 75,000 clones, with about 90% occurring only once. In germline, CDR1 is SGHTS, CDR2 YDEGEE. The germline V and J ends were trimmed by 3 bases and 7 bases, with 17 bases remaining between them. This CDR3 contains 15 residues. For this clone: The antigen remains undetermined.

This rearrangement joins TRBV5-8 to TRBJ2-4; D uncertain. This TCR was recovered from an adult with an advanced solid tumor such as melanoma, head and neck, liver or kidney cancer. Sequencing used CD4+ or CD8+ T cells sorted from blood, obtained in a trial of the OX40 agonist ivuxolimab. CDR3 sequence reads: CASSSPRVVGNIQYF. The CDR3 DNA is TGTGCCAGCAGCTCCCCCCGGGTCGTGGGGAACATTCAGTACTTC. The whole variable domain, remainder taken from reference TRBV5-8 and TRBJ2-4, is EAGVTQSPTHLIKTRGQQATLRCSPISGHTSVYWYQQALGLGLQFLLWYDEGEERNRGNFPPRFSGRQFPNYSSELNVNALELEDSALYLCASSSPRVVGNIQYFGAGTRLSVL.